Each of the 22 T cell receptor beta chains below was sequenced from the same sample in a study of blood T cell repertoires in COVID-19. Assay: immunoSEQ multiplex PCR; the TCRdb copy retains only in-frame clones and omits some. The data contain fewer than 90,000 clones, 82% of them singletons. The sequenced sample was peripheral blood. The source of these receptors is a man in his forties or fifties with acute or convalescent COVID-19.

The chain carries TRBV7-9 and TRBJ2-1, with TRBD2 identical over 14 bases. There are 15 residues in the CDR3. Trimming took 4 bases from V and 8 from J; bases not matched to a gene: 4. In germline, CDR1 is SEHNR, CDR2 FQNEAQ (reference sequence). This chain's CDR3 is CASSSGTSGGDEQFF. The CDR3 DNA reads TGTGCCAGCAGCTCCGGGACTAGCGGGGGCGATGAGCAGTTCTTC.

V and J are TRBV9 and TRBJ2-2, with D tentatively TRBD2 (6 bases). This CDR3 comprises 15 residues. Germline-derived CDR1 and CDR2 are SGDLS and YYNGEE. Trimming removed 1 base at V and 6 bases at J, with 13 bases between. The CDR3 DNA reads TGTGCCAGCAGCGTACTTTCGGGGGAGTCCGGGGAGCTGTTTTTT. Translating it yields CASSVLSGESGELFF. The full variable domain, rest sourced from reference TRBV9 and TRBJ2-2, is DSGVTQTPKHLITATGQRVTLRCSPRSGDLSVYWYQQSLDQGLQFLIQYYNGEERAKGNILERFSAQQFPDLHSELNLSSLELGDSALYFCASSVLSGESGELFFGEGSRLTVL.

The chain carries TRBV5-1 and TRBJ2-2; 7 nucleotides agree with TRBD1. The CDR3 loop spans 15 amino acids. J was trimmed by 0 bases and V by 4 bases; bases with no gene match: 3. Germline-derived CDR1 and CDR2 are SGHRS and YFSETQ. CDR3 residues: CASSPGTANTGELFF. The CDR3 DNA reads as TGCGCCAGCAGCCCCGGGACAGCGAACACCGGGGAGCTGTTTTTT.

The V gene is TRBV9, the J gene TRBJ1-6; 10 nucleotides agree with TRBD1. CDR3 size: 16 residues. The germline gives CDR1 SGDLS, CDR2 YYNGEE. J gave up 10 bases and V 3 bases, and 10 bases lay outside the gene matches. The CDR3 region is CASSALGQGLYSPLHF. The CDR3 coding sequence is TGTGCCAGCAGCGCCCTGGGACAGGGGTTATACTCACCCCTCCACTTT.

CDR3 bases: TGCAGCGTCCGCGACCCCGGGACAGGGGGTGAAAAACTGTTTTTT. Its protein product is CSVRDPGTGGEKLFF. The chain recombines TRBV29-1 with TRBJ1-4, with 11 bases that match TRBD1. Trimming removed 6 bases from V and 7 bases from J; junction bases left unmatched: 10. This CDR3 is 15 amino acids long. Germline V gene sequence: CDR1 SQVTM, CDR2 ANQGSEA.

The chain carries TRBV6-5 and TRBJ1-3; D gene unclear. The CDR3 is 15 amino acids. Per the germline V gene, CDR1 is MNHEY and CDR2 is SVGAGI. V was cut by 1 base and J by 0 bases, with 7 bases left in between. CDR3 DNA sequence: TGTGCCAGCAGTTACTTACCCAGCTCTGGAAACACCATATATTTT. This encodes CASSYLPSSGNTIYF.

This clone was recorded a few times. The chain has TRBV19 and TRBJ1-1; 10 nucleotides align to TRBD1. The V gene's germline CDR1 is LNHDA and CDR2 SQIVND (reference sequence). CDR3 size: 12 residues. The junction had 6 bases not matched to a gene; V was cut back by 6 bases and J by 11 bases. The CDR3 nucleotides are TGTGCCAGTAGATGGGGACAGGGGAGCGCTTTCTTT. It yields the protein CASRWGQGSAFF.

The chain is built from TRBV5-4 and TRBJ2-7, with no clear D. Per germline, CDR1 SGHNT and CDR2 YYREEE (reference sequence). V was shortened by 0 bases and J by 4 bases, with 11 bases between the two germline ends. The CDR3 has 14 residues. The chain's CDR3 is CASSLDQGGYEQYF. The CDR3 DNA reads TGTGCCAGCAGCTTGGACCAAGGCGGATACGAGCAGTACTTC.

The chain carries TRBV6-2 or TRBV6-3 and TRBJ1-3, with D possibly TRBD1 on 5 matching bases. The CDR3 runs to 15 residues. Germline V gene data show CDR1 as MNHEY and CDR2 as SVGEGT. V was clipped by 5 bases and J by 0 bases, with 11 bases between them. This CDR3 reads CASSTGARSGNTIYF. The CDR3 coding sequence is TGTGCCAGCAGTACAGGAGCTCGCTCTGGAAACACCATATATTTT.

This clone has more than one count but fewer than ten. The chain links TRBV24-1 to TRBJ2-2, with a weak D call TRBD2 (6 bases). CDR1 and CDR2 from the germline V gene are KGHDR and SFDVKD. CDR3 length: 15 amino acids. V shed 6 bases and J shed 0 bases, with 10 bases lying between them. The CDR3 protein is CATSFAGPNTGELFF. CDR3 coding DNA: TGTGCCACCAGTTTTGCGGGACCGAACACCGGGGAGCTGTTTTTT.

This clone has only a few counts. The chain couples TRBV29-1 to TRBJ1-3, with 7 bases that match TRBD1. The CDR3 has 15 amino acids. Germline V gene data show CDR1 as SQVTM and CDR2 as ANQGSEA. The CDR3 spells CSATGAIRSGNTIYF. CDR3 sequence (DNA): TGCAGTGCTACAGGGGCTATTCGCTCTGGAAACACCATATATTTT.

CDR3 coding DNA: TGTGCCACCAGTGTGGGTAGTCGTCAGCGGGAGGGTACCTACAATGAGCAGTTCTTC. This codes for CATSVGSRQREGTYNEQFF. This chain connects TRBV24-1 to TRBJ2-1, with 10 nucleotides matching TRBD2. The length of the CDR3 is 19 residues. CDR1 is KGHDR and CDR2 is SFDVKD in the germline V gene. V was clipped by 5 bases and J by 2 bases; unmatched bases: 14.

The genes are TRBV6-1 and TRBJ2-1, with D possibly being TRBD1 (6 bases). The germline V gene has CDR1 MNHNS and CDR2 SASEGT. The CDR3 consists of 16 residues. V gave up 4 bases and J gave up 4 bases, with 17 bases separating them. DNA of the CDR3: TGTGCCAGCAGTGGGGCCGGACAGAGGATATACAATGAGCAGTTCTTC. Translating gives CASSGAGQRIYNEQFF.

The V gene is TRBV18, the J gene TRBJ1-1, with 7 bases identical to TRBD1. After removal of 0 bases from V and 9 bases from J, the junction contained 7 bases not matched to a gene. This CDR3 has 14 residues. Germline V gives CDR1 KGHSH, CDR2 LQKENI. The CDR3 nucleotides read TGTGCCAGCTCACCACCGAGTGGGGGACAGCAAGCTTTCTTT. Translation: CASSPPSGGQQAFF.

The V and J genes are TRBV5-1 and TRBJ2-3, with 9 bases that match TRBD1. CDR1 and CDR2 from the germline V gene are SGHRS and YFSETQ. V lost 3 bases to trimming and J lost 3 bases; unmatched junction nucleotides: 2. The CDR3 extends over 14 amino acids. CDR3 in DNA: TGCGCCAGCAGCTCGGGACAGGGAACAGATACGCAGTATTTT. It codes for CASSSGQGTDTQYF.

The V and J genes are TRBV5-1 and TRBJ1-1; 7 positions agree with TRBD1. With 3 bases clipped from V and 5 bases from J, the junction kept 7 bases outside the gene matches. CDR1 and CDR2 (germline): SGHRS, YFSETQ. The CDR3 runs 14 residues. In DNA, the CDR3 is TGCGCCAGCAGCTCAACAGGGGAGTTGACTGAAGCTTTCTTT. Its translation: CASSSTGELTEAFF.

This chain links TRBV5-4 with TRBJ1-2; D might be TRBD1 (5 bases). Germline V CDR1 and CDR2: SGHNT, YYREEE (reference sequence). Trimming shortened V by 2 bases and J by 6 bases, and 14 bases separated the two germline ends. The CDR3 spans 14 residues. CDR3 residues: CASSFGGGTDGYTF. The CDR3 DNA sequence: TGTGCCAGCAGCTTCGGGGGGGGGACCGATGGCTACACCTTC.

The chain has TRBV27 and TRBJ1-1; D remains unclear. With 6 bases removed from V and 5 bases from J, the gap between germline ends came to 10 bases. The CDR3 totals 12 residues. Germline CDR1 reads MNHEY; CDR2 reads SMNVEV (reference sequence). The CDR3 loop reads CASSSVGTEAFF. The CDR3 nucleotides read TGTGCCAGCAGCTCGGTCGGGACTGAAGCTTTCTTT.

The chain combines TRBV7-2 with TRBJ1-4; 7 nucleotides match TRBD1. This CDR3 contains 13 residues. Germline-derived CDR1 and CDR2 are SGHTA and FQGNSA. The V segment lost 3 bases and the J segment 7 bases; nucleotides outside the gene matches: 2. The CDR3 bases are TGTGCCAGCAGCTTCAGGGGGTTTGAAAAACTGTTTTTT. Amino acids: CASSFRGFEKLFF.

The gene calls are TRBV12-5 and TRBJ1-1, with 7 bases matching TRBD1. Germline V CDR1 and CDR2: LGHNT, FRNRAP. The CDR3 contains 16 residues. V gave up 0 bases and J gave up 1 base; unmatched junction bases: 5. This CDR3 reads CASGLVLGTENTEAFF. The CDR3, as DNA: TGTGCTAGTGGTTTGGTACTCGGGACAGAGAACACTGAAGCTTTCTTT.

In DNA, the CDR3 is TGTGCCAGCAGACACGACAGGGGTGCCGGGGAGCTGTTTTTT. It encodes CASRHDRGAGELFF. The rearrangement links TRBV7-9 to TRBJ2-2, with TRBD1 matching over 8 bases. CDR1 is SEHNR, CDR2 FQNEAQ, per germline (reference sequence). The CDR3 has 14 residues. Trimming took 6 bases from V and 6 from J; bases not matched to a gene: 6.

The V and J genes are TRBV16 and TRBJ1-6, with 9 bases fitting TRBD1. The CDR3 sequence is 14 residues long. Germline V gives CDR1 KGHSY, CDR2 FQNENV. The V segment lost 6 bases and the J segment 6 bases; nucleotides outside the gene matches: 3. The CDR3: CASRRDRVNSPLHF. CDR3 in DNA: TGTGCCAGCAGGAGGGACAGGGTTAATTCACCCCTCCACTTT.